The clone carrying this T cell receptor (beta chain) was picked up one time. Its antigen is currently unknown. Profiling relied on immunoSEQ multiplex PCR, and the TCRdb table lists in-frame clones only, not all of them. Among approximately 100,000 clones, about 90% were seen once, and the ten largest hold around 0.6%. This record comes from a study of a mutant IDH1 vaccine in newly diagnosed glioma. Study-wide context: The sex distribution of treated patients was around 62% male and approximately 40% female, with a mean age of around 40 years. Patients had received radiotherapy, temozolomide, or both previously, most receiving both. Broader study findings: Whatever changes occurred in top peripheral T cell clonotypes seemed unrelated to pseudoprogression.

Germline CDR1 is MNHNY and CDR2 is SVGAGI (reference sequence). V dropped 0 bases and J dropped 6; count of bases not matched to a gene: 1. The CDR3 length is 14 residues. As to time point: baseline, week 1 (first vaccination visit). Treatment indicated: pre-vaccination baseline after standard-of-care therapy. Astrocytomas that were new, WHO grade 3 or 4, IDH1-mutant and ATRX-lost were present in the donors. The TCR comes from a woman aged 45-60 years with glioma. The chain couples TRBV6-6 to TRBJ2-3; 9 nucleotides match TRBD2. Material: PBMCs, obtained from a glioma patient treated with radiotherapy, temozolomide or both. CDR3 DNA: TGTGCCAGCAGTTACTCAGCGGGAGGTGATACGCAGTATTTT. It encodes CASSYSAGGDTQYF.